Listed below are T cell receptor beta chains from one sample, sequenced in a study of blood T cell repertoires in COVID-19. The assay was immunoSEQ multiplex PCR, and TCRdb's table has in-frame clones only and misses some. The sample has some 240,000 clones; around 80% are singletons. Input material: peripheral blood. The source is a woman aged 40 to 50 who had recovered from COVID-19. CDR3s include the opening cysteine and the closing phenylalanine or tryptophan. The order of the fields is D gene, J gene, clone size, V gene, CDR3 DNA, CDR3 protein. A D gene is named only where the DNA matches it firmly. Rows may omit the clone size; those that give it use once, few, many or a size class.

D: TRBD1
J: TRBJ1-1
size: once
V: TRBV6-2/TRBV6-3
DNA: TGTGCCAGCAGCCGACAGGGGGCTGATACTGAAGCTTTCTTT
CDR3: CASSRQGADTEAFF

D: .
J: TRBJ1-1
size: .
V: TRBV19
DNA: TGTGCCAGTAGTATAATAGTGAACACTGAAGCTTTCTTT
CDR3: CASSIIVNTEAFF

D: .
J: TRBJ2-1
size: .
V: TRBV28
DNA: TGTGCCAGCAGGCCTACCGGCGGGGCGTTCATATACAATGAGCAGTTCTTC
CDR3: CASRPTGGAFIYNEQFF

D: TRBD2
J: TRBJ2-3
size: .
V: TRBV5-4
DNA: TGTGCCAGCAGCTTGGAAAAGCGGGGGGGCCTAGGGACAGATACGCAGTATTTT
CDR3: CASSLEKRGGLGTDTQYF

D: TRBD1
J: TRBJ1-1
size: .
V: TRBV11-3
DNA: TGTGCCAGCAGCCCGGGACAGGGAAACACTGAAGCTTTCTTT
CDR3: CASSPGQGNTEAFF

D: TRBD1
J: TRBJ1-1
size: .
V: TRBV3-1/TRBV3-2
DNA: TGTGCCAGCAGCCAGTGGGACAGACTTGAAGCTTTCTTT
CDR3: CASSQWDRLEAFF

D: .
J: TRBJ1-3
size: .
V: TRBV9
DNA: TGTGCCAGCAGCGCAGGTTCGTTTCCTGGAAACACCATATATTTT
CDR3: CASSAGSFPGNTIYF

D: .
J: TRBJ1-2
size: .
V: TRBV12-3/TRBV12-4
DNA: TGTGCCAGCAGTTTAGGCGGACACCTTGGCTACACCTTC
CDR3: CASSLGGHLGYTF

D: .
J: TRBJ1-3
size: .
V: TRBV11-2
DNA: TGTGCCAGCAGCTTAGATCCAGGGCCCTCTGGAAACACCATATATTTT
CDR3: CASSLDPGPSGNTIYF

D: .
J: TRBJ1-4
size: .
V: TRBV28
DNA: TGTGCCAGCAATTCCGGGGCTAATGAAAAACTGTTTTTT
CDR3: CASNSGANEKLFF

D: .
J: TRBJ2-4
size: .
V: TRBV4-3
DNA: TGCGCCAGCAGCCAAGATATGTGGGGGGACGGTCTGGCCAAAAACATTCAGTACTTC
CDR3: CASSQDMWGDGLAKNIQYF

D: TRBD2
J: TRBJ2-1
size: .
V: TRBV18
DNA: TGTGCCAGCTCACCTCCTAGCGGGGGGGCCGATGAGCAGTTCTTC
CDR3: CASSPPSGGADEQFF